This record covers a single TCR beta chain. Its antigen is unknown. The data were taken from a study of CD8 T cells in Susac syndrome. Findings of the study overall: TCR sequencing and HLA analysis covered a relatively small number of individuals.

Trimming removed 5 bases from V and 4 bases from J, with 15 bases in between. The germline gives CDR1 MNHEY, CDR2 SVGAGI. This CDR3 region has 15 residues. RNA in amounts of about 0.45 to 1 ug was reverse transcribed with random hexamers. Each CDR3 protein gets one entry after TCRdb re-called the immunoSEQ multiplex PCR reads with MiXCR. The sample carries about 250,000 distinct CDR3 sequences, around 93% recorded once. This clonotype was obtained from a human donor with multiple sclerosis. The V call is TRBV6-5, the J call TRBJ1-5, with D possibly being TRBD1 (5 bases). Sequences were obtained from CD4+ T cells from PBMCs. The CDR3 sequence: CASSTRDGRNQPQHF. In DNA, the CDR3 is TGTGCCAGCAGTACTCGGGACGGTAGAAATCAGCCCCAGCATTTT.